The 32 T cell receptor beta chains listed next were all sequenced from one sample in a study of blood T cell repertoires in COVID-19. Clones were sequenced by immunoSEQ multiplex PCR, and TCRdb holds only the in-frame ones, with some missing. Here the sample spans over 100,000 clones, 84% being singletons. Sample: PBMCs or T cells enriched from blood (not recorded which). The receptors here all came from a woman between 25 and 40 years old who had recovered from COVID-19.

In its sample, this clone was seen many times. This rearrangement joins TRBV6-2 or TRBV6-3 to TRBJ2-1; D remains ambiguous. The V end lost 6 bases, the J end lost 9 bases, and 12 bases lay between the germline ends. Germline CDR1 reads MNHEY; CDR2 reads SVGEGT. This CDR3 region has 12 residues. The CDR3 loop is CASSAARVEQFF. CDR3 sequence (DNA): TGTGCCAGCAGCGCAGCCCGGGTTGAGCAGTTCTTC.

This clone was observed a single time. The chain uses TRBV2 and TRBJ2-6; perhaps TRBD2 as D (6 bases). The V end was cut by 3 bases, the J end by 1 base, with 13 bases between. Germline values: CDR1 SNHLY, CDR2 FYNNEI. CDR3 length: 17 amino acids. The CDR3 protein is CASSDAGRGSGANVLTF. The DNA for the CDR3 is TGTGCCAGCAGTGATGCAGGGCGGGGATCTGGGGCCAACGTCCTGACTTTC.

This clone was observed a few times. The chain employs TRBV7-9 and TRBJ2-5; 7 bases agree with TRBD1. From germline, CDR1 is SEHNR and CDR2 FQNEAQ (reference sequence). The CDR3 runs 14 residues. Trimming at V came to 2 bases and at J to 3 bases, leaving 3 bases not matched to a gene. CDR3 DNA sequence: TGTGCCAGCAGCTTATTACAGGGGAAAGAGACCCAGTACTTC. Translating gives CASSLLQGKETQYF.

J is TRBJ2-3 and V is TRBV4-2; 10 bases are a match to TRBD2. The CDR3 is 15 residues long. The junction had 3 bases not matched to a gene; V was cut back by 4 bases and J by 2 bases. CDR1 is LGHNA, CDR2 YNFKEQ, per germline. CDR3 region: CASSPTSGNTDTQYF. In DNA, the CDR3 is TGTGCCAGCAGCCCTACTAGCGGGAACACAGATACGCAGTATTTT.

The chain's CDR3 is CASSLSPGGVNYGYTF. The CDR3 nucleotides are TGTGCCAGCAGCTTAAGTCCGGGTGGTGTGAACTATGGCTACACCTTC. V gene TRBV7-2 combines with J gene TRBJ1-2, with D hard to call. With 2 bases removed from V and 2 bases from J, the gap between germline ends came to 15 bases. Germline V gives CDR1 SGHTA, CDR2 FQGNSA. This CDR3 region has 16 residues. Supplemented by reference TRBV7-2 and TRBJ1-2, the full variable domain reads GAGVSQSPSNKVTEKGKDVELRCDPISGHTALYWYRQSLGQGLEFLIYFQGNSAPDKSGLPSDRFSAERTGGSVSTLTIQRTQQEDSAVYLCASSLSPGGVNYGYTFGSGTRLTVV.

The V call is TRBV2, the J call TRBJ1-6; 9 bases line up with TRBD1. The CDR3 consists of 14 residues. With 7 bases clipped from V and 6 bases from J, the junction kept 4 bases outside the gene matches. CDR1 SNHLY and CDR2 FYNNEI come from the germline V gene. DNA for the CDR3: TGTGCCAGCACCGGACAGGGGAGTAATTCACCCCTCCACTTT. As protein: CASTGQGSNSPLHF.

The chain's CDR3 is CASSPGLAGGPNGELFF. For the CDR3, the DNA is TGTGCCAGCAGCCCGGGACTAGCGGGAGGGCCTAACGGGGAGCTGTTTTTT. The chain employs TRBV7-6 and TRBJ2-2; TRBD2 aligns across 16 bases. CDR3 length equals 17 residues. CDR1 and CDR2 (germline): SGHVS, FNYEAQ. With V trimmed by 5 bases and J by 7 bases, 7 bases remained unmatched. The entire variable domain, with the rest obtained from reference TRBV7-6 and TRBJ2-2, is as follows: GAGVSQSPRYKVTKRGQDVALRCDPISGHVSLYWYRQALGQGPEFLTYFNYEAQQDKSGLPNDRFSAERPEGSISTLTIQRTEQRDSAMYRCASSPGLAGGPNGELFFGEGSRLTVL.

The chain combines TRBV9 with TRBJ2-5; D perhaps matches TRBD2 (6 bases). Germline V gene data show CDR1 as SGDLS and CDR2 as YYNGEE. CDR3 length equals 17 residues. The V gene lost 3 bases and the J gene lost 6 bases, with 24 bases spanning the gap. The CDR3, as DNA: TGTGCCAGCAGCGAGGGGACCGGGACTTCTCTTTTACAGACCCAGTACTTC. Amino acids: CASSEGTGTSLLQTQYF. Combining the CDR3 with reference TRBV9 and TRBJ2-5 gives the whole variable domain DSGVTQTPKHLITATGQRVTLRCSPRSGDLSVYWYQQSLDQGLQFLIQYYNGEERAKGNILERFSAQQFPDLHSELNLSSLELGDSALYFCASSEGTGTSLLQTQYFGPGTRLLVL.

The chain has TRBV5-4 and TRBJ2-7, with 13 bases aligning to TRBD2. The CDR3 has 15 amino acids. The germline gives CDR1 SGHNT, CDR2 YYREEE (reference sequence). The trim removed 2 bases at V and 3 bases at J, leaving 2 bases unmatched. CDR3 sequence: CASSLGLAGVYEQYF. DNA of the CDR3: TGTGCCAGCAGCTTAGGACTAGCGGGGGTCTACGAGCAGTACTTC.

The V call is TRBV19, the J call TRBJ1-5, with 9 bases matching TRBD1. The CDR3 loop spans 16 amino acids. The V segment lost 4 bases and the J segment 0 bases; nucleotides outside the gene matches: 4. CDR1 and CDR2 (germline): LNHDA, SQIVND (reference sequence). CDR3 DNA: TGTGCCAGTAGTAGGGGACAGGGAGTTAGCAATCAGCCCCAGCATTTT. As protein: CASSRGQGVSNQPQHF. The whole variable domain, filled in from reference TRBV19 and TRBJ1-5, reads DGGITQSPKYLFRKEGQNVTLSCEQNLNHDAMYWYRQDPGQGLRLIYYSQIVNDFQKGDIAEGYSVSREKKESFPLTVTSAQKNPTAFYLCASSRGQGVSNQPQHFGDGTRLSIL.

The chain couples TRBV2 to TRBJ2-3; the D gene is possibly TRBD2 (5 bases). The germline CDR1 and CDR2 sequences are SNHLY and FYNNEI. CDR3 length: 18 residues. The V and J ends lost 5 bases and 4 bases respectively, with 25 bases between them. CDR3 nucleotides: TGTGCCAGCAGTCCGGCTATTGCGGCTAGAGGAGGATCAGATACGCAGTATTTT. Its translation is CASSPAIAARGGSDTQYF.

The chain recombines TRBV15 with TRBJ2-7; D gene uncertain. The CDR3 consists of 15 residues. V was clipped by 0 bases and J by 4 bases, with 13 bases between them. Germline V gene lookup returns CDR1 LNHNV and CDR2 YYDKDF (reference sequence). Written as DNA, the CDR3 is TGTGCCACCAGCAGAGATCCGTTGACACAGTACGAGCAGTACTTC. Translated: CATSRDPLTQYEQYF.

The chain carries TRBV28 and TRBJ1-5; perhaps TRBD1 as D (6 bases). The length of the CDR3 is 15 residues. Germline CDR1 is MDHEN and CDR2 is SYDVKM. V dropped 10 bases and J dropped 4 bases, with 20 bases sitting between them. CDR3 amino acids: CAIQRDTLGNQPQHF. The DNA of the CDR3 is TGTGCCATCCAAAGGGACACCCTGGGGAATCAGCCCCAGCATTTT. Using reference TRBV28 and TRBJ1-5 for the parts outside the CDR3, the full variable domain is DVKVTQSSRYLVKRTGEKVFLECVQDMDHENMFWYRQDPGLGLRLIYFSYDVKMKEKGDIPEGYSVSREKKERFSLILESASTNQTSMYLCAIQRDTLGNQPQHFGDGTRLSIL.

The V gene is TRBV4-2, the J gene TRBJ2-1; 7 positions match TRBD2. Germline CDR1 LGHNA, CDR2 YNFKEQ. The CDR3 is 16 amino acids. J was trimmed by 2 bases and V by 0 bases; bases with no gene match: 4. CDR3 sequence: CASSQETSTTYNEQFF. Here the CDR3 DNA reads TGTGCCAGCAGCCAAGAGACTAGCACTACCTACAATGAGCAGTTCTTC.

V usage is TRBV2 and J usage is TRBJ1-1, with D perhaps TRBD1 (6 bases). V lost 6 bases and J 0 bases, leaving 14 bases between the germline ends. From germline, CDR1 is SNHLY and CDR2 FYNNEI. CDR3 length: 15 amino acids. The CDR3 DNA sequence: TGTGCCAGCAGATACACGGGACATTTGAACACTGAAGCTTTCTTT. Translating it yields CASRYTGHLNTEAFF.

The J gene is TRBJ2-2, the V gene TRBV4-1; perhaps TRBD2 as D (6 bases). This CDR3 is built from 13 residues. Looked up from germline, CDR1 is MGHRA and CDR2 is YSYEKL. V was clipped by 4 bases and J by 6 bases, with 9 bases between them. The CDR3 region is CASSRLVSGELFF. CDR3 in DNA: TGCGCCAGCAGCCGACTAGTCTCCGGGGAGCTGTTTTTT.

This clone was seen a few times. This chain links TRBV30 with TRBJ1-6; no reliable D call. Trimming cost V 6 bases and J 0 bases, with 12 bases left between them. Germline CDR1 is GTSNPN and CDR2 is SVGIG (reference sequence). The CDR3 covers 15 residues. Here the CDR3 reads CACKQTSSYNSPLHF. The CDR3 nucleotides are TGTGCCTGTAAACAGACGAGCTCCTATAATTCACCCCTCCACTTT.

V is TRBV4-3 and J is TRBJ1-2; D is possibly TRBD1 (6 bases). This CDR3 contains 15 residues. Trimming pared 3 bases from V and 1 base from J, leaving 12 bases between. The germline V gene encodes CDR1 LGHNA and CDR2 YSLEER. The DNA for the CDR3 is TGCGCCAGCAGCCAGGACAGAGCTTTTAACTATGGCTACACCTTC. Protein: CASSQDRAFNYGYTF.

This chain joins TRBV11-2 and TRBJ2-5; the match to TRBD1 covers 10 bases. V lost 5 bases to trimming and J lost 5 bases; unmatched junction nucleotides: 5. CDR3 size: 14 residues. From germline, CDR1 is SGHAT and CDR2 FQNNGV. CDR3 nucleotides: TGTGCCAGCAGCCGAGGACAGGGGGGGGAGACCCAGTACTTC. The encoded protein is CASSRGQGGETQYF.

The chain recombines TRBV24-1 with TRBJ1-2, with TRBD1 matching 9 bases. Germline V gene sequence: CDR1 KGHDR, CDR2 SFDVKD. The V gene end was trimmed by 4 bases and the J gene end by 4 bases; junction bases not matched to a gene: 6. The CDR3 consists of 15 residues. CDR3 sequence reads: CATSESGTGFYGYTF. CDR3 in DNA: TGTGCCACCAGTGAGTCCGGGACAGGGTTCTATGGCTACACCTTC.

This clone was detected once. CDR3 amino acids: CASSSGQSYEQYF. The CDR3 DNA is TGTGCCAGCAGTTCCGGACAGTCCTACGAGCAGTACTTC. V usage is TRBV27 and J usage is TRBJ2-7; D may be TRBD1 (6 bases). Trimming shortened V by 4 bases and J by 1 base, and 8 bases separated the two germline ends. Germline V gives CDR1 MNHEY, CDR2 SMNVEV (reference sequence). The CDR3 length is 13 residues.

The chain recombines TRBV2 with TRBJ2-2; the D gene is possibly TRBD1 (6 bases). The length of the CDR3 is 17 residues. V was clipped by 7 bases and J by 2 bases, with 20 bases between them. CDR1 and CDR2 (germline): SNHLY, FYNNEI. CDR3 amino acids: CASIWGPSGKNTGELFF. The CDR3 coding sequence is TGTGCCAGCATTTGGGGGCCAAGCGGAAAAAACACCGGGGAGCTGTTTTTT.

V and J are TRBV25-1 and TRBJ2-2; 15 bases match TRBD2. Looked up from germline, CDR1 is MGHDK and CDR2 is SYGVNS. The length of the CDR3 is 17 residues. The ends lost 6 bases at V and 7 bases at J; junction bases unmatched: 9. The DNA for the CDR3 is TGTGCCAGCAGCGCCGGACTAGCGGGAGGGCCGGACGGGGAGCTGTTTTTT. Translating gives CASSAGLAGGPDGELFF.

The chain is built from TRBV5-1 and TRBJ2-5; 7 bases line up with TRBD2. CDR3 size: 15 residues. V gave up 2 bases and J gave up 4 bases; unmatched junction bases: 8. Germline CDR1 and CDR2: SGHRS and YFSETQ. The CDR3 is CASSFSAGEGETQYF. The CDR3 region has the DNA TGCGCCAGCAGCTTTTCGGCGGGAGAAGGAGAGACCCAGTACTTC.

In DNA, the CDR3 is TGCAGCGTTACAAAAGGGGGCCAGAACACTGAAGCTTTCTTT. Its translation: CSVTKGGQNTEAFF. The chain is built from TRBV29-1 and TRBJ1-1; 7 bases fit TRBD1. The CDR3 loop spans 14 amino acids. After removal of 5 bases from V and 1 base from J, the junction contained 7 bases not matched to a gene. From germline, CDR1 is SQVTM and CDR2 ANQGSEA.

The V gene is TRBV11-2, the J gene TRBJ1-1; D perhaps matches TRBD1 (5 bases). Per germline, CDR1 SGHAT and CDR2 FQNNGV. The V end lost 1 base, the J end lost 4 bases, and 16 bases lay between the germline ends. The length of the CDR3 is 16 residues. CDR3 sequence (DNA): TGTGCCAGCAGCTTAGGTAACAGGATTTATAGCACTGAAGCTTTCTTT. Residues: CASSLGNRIYSTEAFF.

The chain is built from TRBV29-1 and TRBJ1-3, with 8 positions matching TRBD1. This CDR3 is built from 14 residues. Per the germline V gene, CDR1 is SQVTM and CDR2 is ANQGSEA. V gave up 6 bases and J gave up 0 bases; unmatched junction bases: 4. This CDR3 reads CSVVTGGSGNTIYF. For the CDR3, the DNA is TGCAGCGTCGTAACAGGGGGCTCTGGAAACACCATATATTTT.

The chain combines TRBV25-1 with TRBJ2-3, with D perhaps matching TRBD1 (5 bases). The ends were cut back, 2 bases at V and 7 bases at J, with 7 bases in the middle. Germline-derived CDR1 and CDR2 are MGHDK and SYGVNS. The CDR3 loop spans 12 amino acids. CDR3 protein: CASSEQGHTQYF. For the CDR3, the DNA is TGTGCCAGCAGTGAACAGGGCCATACGCAGTATTTT.

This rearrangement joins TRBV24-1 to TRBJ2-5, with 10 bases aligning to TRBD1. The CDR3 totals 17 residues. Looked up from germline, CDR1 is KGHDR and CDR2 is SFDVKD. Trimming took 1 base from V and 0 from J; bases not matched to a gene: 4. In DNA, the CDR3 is TGTGCCACCAGTGATTTTCGGGACAGGGGCAACCAAGAGACCCAGTACTTC. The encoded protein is CATSDFRDRGNQETQYF.

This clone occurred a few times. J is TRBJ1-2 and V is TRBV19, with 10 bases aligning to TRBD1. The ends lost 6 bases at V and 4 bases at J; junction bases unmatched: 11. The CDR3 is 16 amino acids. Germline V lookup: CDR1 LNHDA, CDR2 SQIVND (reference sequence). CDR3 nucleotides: TGTGCCAGTAGCCGGGACAGGGGTCCTGGAGGCTATGGCTACACCTTC. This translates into CASSRDRGPGGYGYTF. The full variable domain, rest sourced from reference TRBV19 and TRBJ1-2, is DGGITQSPKYLFRKEGQNVTLSCEQNLNHDAMYWYRQDPGQGLRLIYYSQIVNDFQKGDIAEGYSVSREKKESFPLTVTSAQKNPTAFYLCASSRDRGPGGYGYTFGSGTRLTVV.

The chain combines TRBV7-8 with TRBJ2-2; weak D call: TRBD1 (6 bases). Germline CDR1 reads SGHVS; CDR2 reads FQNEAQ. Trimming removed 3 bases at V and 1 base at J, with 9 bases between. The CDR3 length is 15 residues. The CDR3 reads CASSFRGRNTGELFF. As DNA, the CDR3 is TGTGCCAGCAGCTTCAGGGGACGGAACACCGGGGAGCTGTTTTTT.

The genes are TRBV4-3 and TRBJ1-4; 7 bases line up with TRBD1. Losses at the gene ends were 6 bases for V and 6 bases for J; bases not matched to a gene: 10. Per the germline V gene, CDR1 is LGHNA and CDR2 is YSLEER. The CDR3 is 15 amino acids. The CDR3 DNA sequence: TGCGCCAGCAGTCACGGGACAGAATTATATGAAAAACTGTTTTTT. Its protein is CASSHGTELYEKLFF.